The sample holds a few counts of the clone carrying this T cell receptor beta chain. V gave up 4 bases and J gave up 2 bases, with 9 bases separating them. The CDR3 runs 13 residues. CDR1 is MGHDK, CDR2 SYGVNS, per germline. This sample is drawn from a study of T-cell memory formation after mild COVID-19. Study context: TCR clusters mostly belonged to single donors.

MiXCR, applied by TCRdb to the 5' RACE reads, yields one record per CDR3 protein. The repertoire has about 340,000 distinct CDR3 sequences, roughly an eighth of them found once; the top ten carry around 21%. This receptor was taken from a young man who had mild COVID-19 (a few samples of this study predate the infection). Cell type and time point are not known. This sequence joins TRBV25-1 and TRBJ2-7; D possibly corresponds to TRBD1 (5 bases). Sequenced: PBMCs or a T cell subset sorted from them (not recorded which). The CDR3 DNA reads as TGTGCCAGCAGTGCAGGGAAACCCTACGAGCAGTACTTC. Amino acid sequence: CASSAGKPYEQYF.